The 20 T cell receptor beta chains given below trace back to one sample, sequenced in a study of blood T cells in healthy people across ages. Combining a sample-barcoded 5' primer with a J-beta primer mix, a second PCR ran for roughly 6 to 12 cycles. TCRdb analysed the 5' RACE reads with MiXCR anew, one entry per CDR3 protein. The table records more than 800,000 distinct CDR3 sequences, about 30% of them present only once. What was sequenced was blood. The receptor source for this set is a woman of 80 years or more in good health.

This clonotype was detected a few times. V gene TRBV10-2 combines with J gene TRBJ2-1; TRBD1 is a possible D gene (5 bases). CDR1 and CDR2 (germline): WSHSY, SAAADI. V was shortened by 1 base and J by 4 bases, with 14 bases between the two germline ends. This CDR3 is 16 amino acids long. CDR3 region: CASSEWGSLRYNEQFF. The CDR3 DNA follows: TGCGCCAGCAGTGAGTGGGGCAGCTTAAGGTACAATGAGCAGTTCTTC.

This clonotype was detected only a few times. This chain uses TRBV20-1 with TRBJ2-3; 7 nucleotides line up with TRBD2. Per the germline V gene, CDR1 is DFQATT and CDR2 is SNEGSKA (reference sequence). The CDR3 length is 15 residues. Trimming at V came to 4 bases and at J to 1 base, leaving 8 bases not matched to a gene. This CDR3 is CSAIASGIRTDTQYF. The CDR3 DNA is TGCAGTGCTATCGCTAGCGGAATTCGCACAGATACGCAGTATTTT.

The sample holds a few counts of this clonotype. A much larger clone differs from this one at a single base, so this may be a read error. The J gene is TRBJ2-1, the V gene TRBV20-1; TRBD1 aligns across 7 bases. The J call could be wrong; TRBJ2-7 is a better fit for the DNA end. The CDR3 runs 13 residues. Germline assignment: CDR1 DFQATT and CDR2 SNEGSKA (reference sequence). CDR3 residues: CSATQGTYNEQYF. In DNA form, the CDR3 reads TGCAGTGCTACACAGGGGACCTACAATGAGCAGTACTTC.

This clonotype was counted many times. V gene TRBV7-9 combines with J gene TRBJ2-7; 11 bases are a match to TRBD2. Germline-derived CDR1 and CDR2 are SEHNR and FQNEAQ (reference sequence). The V and J ends lost 2 bases and 3 bases, in that order; junction bases with no gene match: 6. The CDR3 sequence is 16 residues long. CDR3 sequence (DNA): TGTGCCAGCAGCTTATCCTCCGGGACTAGCGGCTACGAGCAGTACTTC. Translated: CASSLSSGTSGYEQYF.

This chain links TRBV9 with TRBJ2-2; TRBD2 agrees at 14 bases. Per germline, CDR1 SGDLS and CDR2 YYNGEE. The CDR3 covers 21 residues. Unmatched junction bases numbered 15, after V lost 5 bases and J lost 0 bases. The CDR3 region is CASSRRTSGGSKKSNTGELFF. The CDR3 DNA reads as TGTGCCAGCAGTCGCCGGACTAGCGGGGGGTCAAAAAAATCGAACACCGGGGAGCTGTTTTTT.

J is TRBJ1-3 and V is TRBV12-3 or TRBV12-4, with a possible D match to TRBD1 (5 bases). The CDR3 length is 16 residues. Trimming shortened V by 5 bases and J by 6 bases, and 20 bases separated the two germline ends. The CDR3 sequence is CASSPRDSVGINTIYF. CDR3 sequence (DNA): TGTGCCAGCAGTCCTAGGGACTCAGTTGGGATAAACACCATATATTTT.

This clonotype was recorded many times. The CDR3 region has the DNA TGTGCCAGCAGCGACGACGAGGGGGGCTATAATTCACCCCTCCACTTT. Residues: CASSDDEGGYNSPLHF. This chain connects TRBV7-9 to TRBJ1-6; possible D gene TRBD1, 6 bases. From germline, CDR1 is SEHNR and CDR2 FQNEAQ (reference sequence). Trimming removed 5 bases at V and 3 bases at J, with 14 bases between. The CDR3 runs 16 residues.

This clonotype was observed many times. This chain links TRBV7-9 with TRBJ1-1, with a weak D call TRBD1 (5 bases). The CDR3 is 14 amino acids. CDR1 and CDR2 (germline): SEHNR, FQNEAQ (reference sequence). V lost 3 bases and J 3 bases, leaving 11 bases between the germline ends. The CDR3, as DNA: TGTGCCAGCAGCTTGGCAGGGACTGACACTGAAGCTTTCTTT. Translation: CASSLAGTDTEAFF.

This clonotype has only a few counts. A read error may explain this, as a much larger clone is one base away. The chain couples TRBV29-1 to TRBJ1-2; 7 positions agree with TRBD1. Germline V gene lookup returns CDR1 SQVTM and CDR2 ANQGSEA. The CDR3 runs 11 residues. After removal of 3 bases from V and 10 bases from J, the junction contained 5 bases not matched to a gene. DNA for the CDR3: TGCAGCGTTGACGGGACAGATGACTACACCTTC. It yields the protein CSVDGTDDYTF.

The table lists this clonotype with many counts. This rearrangement joins TRBV4-2 to TRBJ2-3, with 9 nucleotides matching TRBD1. Trimming took 0 bases from V and 3 from J; bases not matched to a gene: 7. The germline V gene has CDR1 LGHNA and CDR2 YNFKEQ. This CDR3 is 17 amino acids long. CDR3 coding DNA: TGTGCCAGCAGCCAAGAGGCACAGGGGGCAGGTACAGATACGCAGTATTTT. Translated, it gives CASSQEAQGAGTDTQYF.

This clonotype was observed a handful of times. The chain recombines TRBV2 with TRBJ1-2; D remains ambiguous. V dropped 5 bases and J dropped 5 bases, with 12 bases sitting between them. This CDR3 is 13 amino acids long. From germline, CDR1 is SNHLY and CDR2 FYNNEI. CDR3 sequence reads: CASSTGVWYGYTF. CDR3 sequence (DNA): TGTGCCAGCAGTACGGGTGTTTGGTATGGCTACACCTTC.

This clonotype came up many times. The chain has TRBV25-1 and TRBJ2-3, with TRBD2 matching 7 bases. In germline, CDR1 is MGHDK, CDR2 SYGVNS. Germline trimming cut 7 bases from V and 5 bases from J; bases unmatched to any gene: 12. The CDR3 runs 15 residues. CDR3 amino acids: CASNPTGRGLDTQYF. The CDR3 nucleotides read TGTGCCAGCAACCCCACGGGGCGGGGGTTAGATACGCAGTATTTT.

This clonotype was recorded at least ten times. The genes are TRBV7-6 and TRBJ2-5, with TRBD2 identical over 8 bases. Per the germline V gene, CDR1 is SGHVS and CDR2 is FNYEAQ. Germline trimming cut 5 bases from V and 7 bases from J; bases unmatched to any gene: 12. The CDR3 contains 15 residues. CDR3 sequence: CASSRPPSGGRTQYF. CDR3 nucleotides: TGTGCCAGCAGCCGTCCTCCCAGCGGGGGCCGGACCCAGTACTTC.

This sequence joins TRBV19 and TRBJ1-6; no reliable D call. Germline V CDR1 and CDR2: LNHDA, SQIVND (reference sequence). The CDR3 is 12 amino acids. V was shortened by 1 base and J by 10 bases, with 5 bases between the two germline ends. In DNA form, the CDR3 reads TGTGCCAGTAGTATAGGAGACTCACCCCTCCACTTT. This gives the protein CASSIGDSPLHF.

This clonotype was counted at least ten times. The chain uses TRBV6-6 and TRBJ2-7; 8 bases fit TRBD1. Per the germline V gene, CDR1 is MNHNY and CDR2 is SVGAGI (reference sequence). The CDR3 length is 13 residues. V gave up 8 bases and J gave up 3 bases; unmatched junction bases: 6. The CDR3 sequence: CASVQGGNYEQYF. The CDR3 DNA reads as TGTGCCAGCGTACAGGGGGGTAACTACGAGCAGTACTTC.

This clonotype was observed a few times. A much more abundant neighbour one base away suggests this may be a read error. For the CDR3, the DNA is TGCAGTGCTAGCGGTCAGGGGTGCTACGAGCAGTACTTC. Its protein is CSASGQGCYEQYF. V is TRBV20-1 and J is TRBJ2-7; the D gene is possibly TRBD1 (6 bases). The CDR3 contains 13 residues. V lost 3 bases to trimming and J lost 3 bases, with 12 bases between them. The germline V gene has CDR1 DFQATT and CDR2 SNEGSKA (reference sequence).

This chain connects TRBV2 to TRBJ1-5; D is undetermined. The V gene's germline CDR1 is SNHLY and CDR2 FYNNEI. The V and J ends lost 7 bases and 5 bases respectively, with 15 bases between them. The CDR3 consists of 14 residues. DNA for the CDR3: TGTGCCAGCAAGGGCGGGGATATGTATCAGCCCCAGCATTTT. Protein: CASKGGDMYQPQHF.

The sample holds one count of this clonotype. This sequence may be a read error, since a much larger clone differs from it by one base. This CDR3 fails to terminate in the conserved phenylalanine or tryptophan, so it likely reflects a read error. The chain employs TRBV20-1 and TRBJ1-1; D is unresolved. Germline V gene sequence: CDR1 DFQATT, CDR2 SNEGSKA (reference sequence). V shed 8 bases and J shed 0 bases, with 10 bases lying between them. CDR3 length equals 12 residues. The CDR3 coding sequence is TGCAGTTTCCCCTCATTGAACACTGAAGCTTTCTTG. This sequence encodes CSFPSLNTEAFL.

The table lists this clonotype with many counts. V gene TRBV20-1 combines with J gene TRBJ1-5; 11 bases agree with TRBD1. The CDR3 sequence is 14 residues long. CDR1 is DFQATT and CDR2 is SNEGSKA in the germline V gene (reference sequence). The V gene end was trimmed by 3 bases and the J gene end by 6 bases; junction bases not matched to a gene: 4. The CDR3 is CSARPGQGVQPQHF. The CDR3 DNA is TGCAGTGCTAGGCCGGGACAGGGGGTTCAGCCCCAGCATTTT.

The V call is TRBV6-6, the J call TRBJ1-4; the D gene is possibly TRBD1 (6 bases). The V gene's germline CDR1 is MNHNY and CDR2 SVGAGI (reference sequence). This CDR3 has 15 residues. With 8 bases removed from V and 8 bases from J, the gap between germline ends came to 21 bases. The CDR3 is CASFLKQGREEKLFF. DNA of the CDR3: TGTGCCAGCTTCCTCAAACAGGGCCGGGAGGAAAAACTGTTTTTT.